This T cell receptor beta chain was sequenced for a study of CD8+ T cells in alopecia areata. Overall study: Those patients who were treated received oral tofacitinib, which was given at 5 to 10 mg twice daily for moderate-to-severe alopecia areata.

The CDR3 covers 12 residues. Between the trimmed V and J ends, which lost 3 bases and 2 bases, there was a span of 7 bases. CDR1 is SQVTM, CDR2 ANQGSEA, per germline. RNA was isolated and reverse transcribed to cDNA, the sequencing template. The repertoire was sequenced with immunoSEQ multiplex PCR; TCRdb's copy has only in-frame clones and lacks some. Counted here are more than 200,000 clones, around two thirds occurring once; the ten biggest clones make up approximately 1.2%. This specimen consisted of CD4+ T cells sorted from blood, obtained at week 0. This sequence was found in a human donor with alopecia areata. This chain connects TRBV29-1 to TRBJ1-2; D is unresolved. The CDR3, as DNA: TGCAGCGTTGAGGGCAGCAACTATGGCTACACCTTC. Residues: CSVEGSNYGYTF.